This T cell receptor (beta chain) derives from a study of shared clonotypes between healthy human individuals. Study at large: A couple of women and a few men aged 18 to 49 served as donors.

The germline CDR1 and CDR2 sequences are SGHTS and YDEGEE. Trimming left V 0 bases short and J 6 bases short, with 16 bases between. This CDR3 has 15 residues. The repertoire was sequenced with immunoSEQ multiplex PCR; TCRdb's copy has only in-frame clones and lacks some. Of roughly 2 million clones in the sample, approximately 95% were seen once. CD4+ cell separation produced CD45RA+ naive and CD45RA-negative memory subsets. The TCR comes from a man younger than 35 in good health. The chain combines TRBV5-8 with TRBJ2-7; D is undetermined. Sequenced material: naive CD4+ T cells sorted from blood. The subset was: CD45RA+ positively selected. CDR3 residues: CASSLGAPTRREQYF. The CDR3 DNA reads as TGTGCCAGCAGCTTGGGGGCGCCGACTCGGCGCGAGCAGTACTTC. Looking up the rest from reference TRBV5-8 and TRBJ2-7 gives the full variable domain: EAGVTQSPTHLIKTRGQQATLRCSPISGHTSVYWYQQALGLGLQFLLWYDEGEERNRGNFPPRFSGRQFPNYSSELNVNALELEDSALYLCASSLGAPTRREQYFGPGTRLTVT.